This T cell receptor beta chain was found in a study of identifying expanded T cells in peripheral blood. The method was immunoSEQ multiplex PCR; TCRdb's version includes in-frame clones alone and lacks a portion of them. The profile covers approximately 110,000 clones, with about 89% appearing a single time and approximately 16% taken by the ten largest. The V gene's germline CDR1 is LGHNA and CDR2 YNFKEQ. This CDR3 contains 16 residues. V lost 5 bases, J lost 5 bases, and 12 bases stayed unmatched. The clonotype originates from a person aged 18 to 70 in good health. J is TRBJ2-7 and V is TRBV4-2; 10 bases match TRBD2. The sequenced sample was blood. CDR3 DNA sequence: TGTGCCAGCAGCTTAGCCGGAGCGGGGGGGCCGGACGAGCAGTACTTC. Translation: CASSLAGAGGPDEQYF.